This entry is about one T cell receptor beta chain. Its matching antigen is unknown. The PCR made use of 60 Vbeta and 13 Jbeta primers. Libraries were prepared by immunoSEQ multiplex PCR; TCRdb keeps only in-frame clonotypes and omits some of them. The sample includes over 100,000 clones, 55% to 80% of them seen just once. Likely unrecorded immune exposures existed in these nominally healthy donors. The CDR3 extends over 14 amino acids. Trimming removed 0 bases from V and 1 base from J, with 8 bases in between. From germline, CDR1 is SGHRS and CDR2 YFSETQ. These data originate in a study of cytomegalovirus exposure and HLA in healthy donors. Whole-study findings and limits: Reported findings show TCR beta sequences accurately forecast HLA-A and HLA-B alleles in most subjects. Sequencing likely caused a cluster of highly shared sequence variants. There were about 160 TCR beta chains listed as cytomegalovirus-associated.

V and J are TRBV5-1 and TRBJ2-7; no reliable D call. The TCR comes from a woman in her 30s in good health and CMV-seronegative. Sequenced sample: PBMCs. The CDR3 bases are TGCGCCAGCAGCTTGGGCACAGAGTCCTACGAGCAGTACTTC. Translated, it gives CASSLGTESYEQYF. Full variable domain (outside the CDR3, taken from reference TRBV5-1 and TRBJ2-7): KAGVTQTPRYLIKTRGQQVTLSCSPISGHRSVSWYQQTPGQGLQFLFEYFSETQRNKGNFPGRFSGRQFSNSRSEMNVSTLELGDSALYLCASSLGTESYEQYFGPGTRLTVT.